Listed below are T cell receptor beta chains from one sample, sequenced in a study of cytomegalovirus exposure and HLA in healthy donors. Method: immunoSEQ multiplex PCR; TCRdb's copy keeps in-frame clones and lacks some. This sample has roughly 130,000 clones, with over 70% found just once. The sample taken for sequencing was PBMCs. These receptors all come from a woman aged 40 to 50 in good health and CMV-seronegative. The conserved cysteine and the conserved F or W are not part of the CDR3 here. Clone size is shown for a subset of rows, as once, few, many or a class of expanded clone.

>TRBJ1-1|TRBV27|-
ASSSGQGALRAF
>TRBJ1-4|TRBV25-1|-
ASSPLGGNEKLF
>TRBJ2-7|TRBV5-6|once
ASSFQGQTYEQY
>TRBJ2-7|TRBV11-2|-
ASSLSHEQY
>TRBJ2-3|TRBV10-1|-
ASSGTGFPQY
>TRBJ2-1|TRBV6-5|-
ASSYPGDYNEQF
>TRBJ2-7|TRBV10-3|-
AISDTTSGAYEQY
>TRBJ2-2|TRBV7-3|-
ASSLMDRGNTGELF
>TRBJ2-7|TRBV5-1|-
ASSLRQGFYEQY
>TRBJ2-6|TRBV28|-
ASSTSTGGGLGANGLT
>TRBJ1-1|TRBV5-5|-
ASSLMDKWPEAF
>TRBJ2-2|TRBV18|-
ASSPLAGSHAELF
>TRBJ2-6|TRBV19|-
ASSIPTGTGANVLT
>TRBJ2-5|TRBV27|-
ASSWRASSAETQY
>TRBJ1-1|TRBV2|-
ASSVWGVNTEAF
>TRBJ2-1|TRBV7-3|-
ASSLDSRNEQF
>TRBJ2-1|TRBV7-2|-
ASSPGAGGPGYNEQF
>TRBJ2-3|TRBV2|once
ASTAGTTRTDTQY
>TRBJ1-3|TRBV5-1|once
ASSLAGSGNTIY